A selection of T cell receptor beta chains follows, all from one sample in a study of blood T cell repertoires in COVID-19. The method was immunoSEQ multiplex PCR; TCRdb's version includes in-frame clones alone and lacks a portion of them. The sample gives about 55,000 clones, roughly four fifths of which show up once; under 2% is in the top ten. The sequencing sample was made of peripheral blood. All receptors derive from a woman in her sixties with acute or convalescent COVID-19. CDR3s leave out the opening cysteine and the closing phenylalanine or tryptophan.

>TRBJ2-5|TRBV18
ASSRGQHQETQY
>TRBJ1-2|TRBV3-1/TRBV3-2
ASSQAQGPNYGYT
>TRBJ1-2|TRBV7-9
ASSYDSGTGNYGYT
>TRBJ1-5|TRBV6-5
ASSLQTVSNQPQH
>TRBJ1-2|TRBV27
ASSPDSRNGYT
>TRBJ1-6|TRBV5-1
ASSPIGQGRNSPLH
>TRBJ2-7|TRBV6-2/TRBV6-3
ASSPTGQGFYEQY
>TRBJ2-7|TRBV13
ASSSGQGAYEQY
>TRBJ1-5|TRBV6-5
ASSRVGGSNQPQH
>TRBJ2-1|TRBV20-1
SASGWTSGVSSYNEQF
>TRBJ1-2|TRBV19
ASSIGRQKSNYGYT
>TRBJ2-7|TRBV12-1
ASSPRSYEQY
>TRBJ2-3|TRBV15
ATTAGRGTDTQY
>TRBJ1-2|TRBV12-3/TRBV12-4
ASSWDTYGYT
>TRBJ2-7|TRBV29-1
SYAGLSYEQY
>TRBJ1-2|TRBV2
ASSEQGYGYT
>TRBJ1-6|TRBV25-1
ASRRQGSSPLH
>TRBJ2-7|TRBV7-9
ASSLATSGEQY
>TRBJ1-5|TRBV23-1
ASSHPEGGISQPQH
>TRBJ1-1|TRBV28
ASSPPGGQNTEAF
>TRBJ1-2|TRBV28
ASRAVQGAEWNYGYT
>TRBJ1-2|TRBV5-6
ASSLAAGGGYGYT
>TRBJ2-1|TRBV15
ATSLLYSYNEQF
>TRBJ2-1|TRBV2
ASSVLGTAHGEQF
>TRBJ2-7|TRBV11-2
ASSLARQTYEQY
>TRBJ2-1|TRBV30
AWSPSRGFFNEQF
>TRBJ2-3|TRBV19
ASSITSGSGGTDTQY
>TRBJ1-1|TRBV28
ASTVIMNTEAF
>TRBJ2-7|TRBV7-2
ASSLAAGATYEQY
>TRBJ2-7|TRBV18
ASSPPSRAYEQY
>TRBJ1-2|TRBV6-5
ASSGTGNYGYT
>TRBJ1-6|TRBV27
ASSYSSGSPLH
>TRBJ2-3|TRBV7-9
ASSLGLAANTDTQY
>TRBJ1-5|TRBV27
ASRGTGVYQPQH
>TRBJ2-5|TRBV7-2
ASSLLAGGLWETQY
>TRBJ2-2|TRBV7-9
ASSLLGVDTTGELF
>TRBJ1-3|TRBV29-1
SVTEMSLISGNTIY
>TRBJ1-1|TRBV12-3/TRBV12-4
ASTTGVHTEAF
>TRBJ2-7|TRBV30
AWTGQFLTPPYEQY
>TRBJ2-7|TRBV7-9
ASSSRTSGGTYEQY
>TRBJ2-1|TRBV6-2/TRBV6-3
ASSYKGLVVFNEQF
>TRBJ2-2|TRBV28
ASSLIRGGELF
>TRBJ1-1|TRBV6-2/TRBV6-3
ASSIQDRANTEAF
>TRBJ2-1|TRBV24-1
ATSDSARPGTSGKGYNEQF
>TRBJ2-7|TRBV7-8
ASSSGQARESYEQY